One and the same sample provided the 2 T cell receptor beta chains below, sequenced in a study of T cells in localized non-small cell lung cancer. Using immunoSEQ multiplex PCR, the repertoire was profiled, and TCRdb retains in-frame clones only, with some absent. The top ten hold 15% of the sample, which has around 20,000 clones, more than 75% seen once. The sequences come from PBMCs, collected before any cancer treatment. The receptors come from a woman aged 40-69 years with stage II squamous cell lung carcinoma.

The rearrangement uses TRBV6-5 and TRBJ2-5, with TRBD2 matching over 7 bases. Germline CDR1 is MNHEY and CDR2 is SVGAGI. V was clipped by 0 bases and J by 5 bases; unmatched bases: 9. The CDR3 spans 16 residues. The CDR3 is CASSYSSSVGGETQYF. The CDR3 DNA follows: TGTGCCAGCAGTTACTCGTCATCAGTGGGAGGGGAGACCCAGTACTTC.

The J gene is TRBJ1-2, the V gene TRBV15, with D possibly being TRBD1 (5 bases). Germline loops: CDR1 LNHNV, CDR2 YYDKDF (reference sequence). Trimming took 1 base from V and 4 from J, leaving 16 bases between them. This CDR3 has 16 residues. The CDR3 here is CATSRAYLQVLYGYTF. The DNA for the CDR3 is TGTGCCACCAGCAGAGCATACCTACAGGTCCTCTATGGCTACACCTTC.